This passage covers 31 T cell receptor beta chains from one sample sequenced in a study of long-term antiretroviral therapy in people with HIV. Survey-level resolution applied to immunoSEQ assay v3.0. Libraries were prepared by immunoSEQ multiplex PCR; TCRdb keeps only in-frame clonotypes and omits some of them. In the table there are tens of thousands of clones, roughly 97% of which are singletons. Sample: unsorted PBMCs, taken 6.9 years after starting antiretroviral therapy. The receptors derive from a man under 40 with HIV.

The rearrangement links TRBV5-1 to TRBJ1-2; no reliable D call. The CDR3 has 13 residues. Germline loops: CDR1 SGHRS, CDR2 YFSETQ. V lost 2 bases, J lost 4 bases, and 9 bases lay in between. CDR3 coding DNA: TGCGCCAGCAGCTTTGCAGATCTCTATGGCTACACCTTC. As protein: CASSFADLYGYTF.

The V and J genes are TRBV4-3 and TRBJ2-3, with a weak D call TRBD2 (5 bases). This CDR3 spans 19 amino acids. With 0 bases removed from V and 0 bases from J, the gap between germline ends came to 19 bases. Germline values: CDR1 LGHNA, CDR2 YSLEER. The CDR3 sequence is CASSQEPPRELTSTDTQYF. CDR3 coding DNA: TGCGCCAGCAGCCAAGAGCCTCCGAGGGAATTAACTAGCACAGATACGCAGTATTTT.

CDR3 nucleotides: TGTGCCAGTAGGGCCCGGGACGGAGCCCGCCCCCAGCATTTT. It encodes CASRARDGARPQHF. The chain couples TRBV19 to TRBJ1-5; D possibly corresponds to TRBD1 (5 bases). Trimming stripped 6 bases from V and 10 bases from J, with 19 bases between. The CDR3 contains 14 residues. In germline, CDR1 is LNHDA, CDR2 SQIVND (reference sequence).

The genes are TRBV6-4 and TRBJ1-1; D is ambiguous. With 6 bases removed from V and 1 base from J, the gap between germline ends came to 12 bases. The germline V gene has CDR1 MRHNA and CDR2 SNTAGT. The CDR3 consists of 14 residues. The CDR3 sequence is CASRPQWGNTEAFF. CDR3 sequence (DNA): TGTGCCAGCAGGCCCCAATGGGGGAACACTGAAGCTTTCTTT.

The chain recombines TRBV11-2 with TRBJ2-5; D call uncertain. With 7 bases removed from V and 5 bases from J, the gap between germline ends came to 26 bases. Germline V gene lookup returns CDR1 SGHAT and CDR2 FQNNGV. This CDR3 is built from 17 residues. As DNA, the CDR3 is TGTGCCAGCACCCAATCCCCCTCGAGACCCCGAGTGGAGACCCAGTACTTC. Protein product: CASTQSPSRPRVETQYF. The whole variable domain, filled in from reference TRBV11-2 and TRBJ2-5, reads EAGVAQSPRYKIIEKRQSVAFWCNPISGHATLYWYQQILGQGPKLLIQFQNNGVVDDSQLPKDRFSAERLKGVDSTLKIQPAKLEDSAVYLCASTQSPSRPRVETQYFGPGTRLLVL.

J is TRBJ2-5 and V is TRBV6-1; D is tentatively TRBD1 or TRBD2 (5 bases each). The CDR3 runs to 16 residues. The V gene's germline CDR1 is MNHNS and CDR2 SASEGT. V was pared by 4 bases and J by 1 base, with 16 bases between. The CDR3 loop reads CASSVAGTGSQETQYF. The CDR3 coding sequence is TGTGCCAGCAGTGTGGCAGGGACCGGATCCCAAGAGACCCAGTACTTC.

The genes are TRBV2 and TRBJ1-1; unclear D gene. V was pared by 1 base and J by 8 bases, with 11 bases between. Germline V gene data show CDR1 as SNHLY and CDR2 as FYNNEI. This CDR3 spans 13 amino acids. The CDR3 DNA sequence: TGTGCCAGCAGTGAAGGGAGGGATTCCGAAGCTTTCTTT. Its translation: CASSEGRDSEAFF.

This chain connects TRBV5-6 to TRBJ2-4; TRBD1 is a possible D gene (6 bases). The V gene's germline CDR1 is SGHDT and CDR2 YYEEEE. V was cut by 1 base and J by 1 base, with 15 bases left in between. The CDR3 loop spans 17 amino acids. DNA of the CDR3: TGTGCCAGCAGCTTGTTGGGGGCTGGTGGTGCCAAAAACATTCAGTACTTC. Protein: CASSLLGAGGAKNIQYF.

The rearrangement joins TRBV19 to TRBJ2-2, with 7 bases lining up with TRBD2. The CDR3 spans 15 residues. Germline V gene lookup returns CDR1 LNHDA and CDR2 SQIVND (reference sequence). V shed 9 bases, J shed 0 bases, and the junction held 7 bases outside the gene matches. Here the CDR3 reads CASRTSEANTGELFF. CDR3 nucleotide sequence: TGTGCCAGCCGAACTAGCGAAGCGAACACCGGGGAGCTGTTTTTT.

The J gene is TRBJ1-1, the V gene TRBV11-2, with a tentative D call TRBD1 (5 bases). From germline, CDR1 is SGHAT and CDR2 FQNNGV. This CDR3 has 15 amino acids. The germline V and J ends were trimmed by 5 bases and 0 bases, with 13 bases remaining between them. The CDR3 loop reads CASSPRQNLNTEAFF. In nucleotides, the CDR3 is TGTGCCAGCAGCCCCAGACAGAATTTGAACACTGAAGCTTTCTTT.

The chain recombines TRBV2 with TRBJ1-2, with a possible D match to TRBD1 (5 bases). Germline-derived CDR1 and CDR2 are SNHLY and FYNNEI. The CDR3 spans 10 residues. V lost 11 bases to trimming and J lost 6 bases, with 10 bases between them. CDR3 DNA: TGTGCCGTCGGGGCAGATGGCTACACCTTC. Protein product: CAVGADGYTF.

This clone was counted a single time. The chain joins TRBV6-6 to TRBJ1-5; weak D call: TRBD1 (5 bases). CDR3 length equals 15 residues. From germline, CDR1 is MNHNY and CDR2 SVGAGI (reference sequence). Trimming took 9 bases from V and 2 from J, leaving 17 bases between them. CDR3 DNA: TGTGCCAGTAAAAGTGAAGGGGTTGGCAATCAGCCCCAGCATTTT. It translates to CASKSEGVGNQPQHF.

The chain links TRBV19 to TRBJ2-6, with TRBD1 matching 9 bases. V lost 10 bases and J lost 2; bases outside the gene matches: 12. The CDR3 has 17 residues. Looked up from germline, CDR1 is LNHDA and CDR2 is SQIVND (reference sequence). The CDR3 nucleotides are TGTGCCACCGATCCCGGGACAGGGACGGCTGGGGCCAACGTCCTGACTTTC. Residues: CATDPGTGTAGANVLTF. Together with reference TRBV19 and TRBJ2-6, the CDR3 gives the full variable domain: DGGITQSPKYLFRKEGQNVTLSCEQNLNHDAMYWYRQDPGQGLRLIYYSQIVNDFQKGDIAEGYSVSREKKESFPLTVTSAQKNPTAFYLCATDPGTGTAGANVLTFGAGSRLTVL.

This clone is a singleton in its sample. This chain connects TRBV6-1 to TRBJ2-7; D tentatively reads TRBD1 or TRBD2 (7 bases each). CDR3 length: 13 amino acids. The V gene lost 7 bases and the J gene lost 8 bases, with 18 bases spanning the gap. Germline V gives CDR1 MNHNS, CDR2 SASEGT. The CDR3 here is CASTARQGGKQYF. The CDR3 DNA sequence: TGTGCCAGCACCGCACGACAGGGAGGGAAGCAGTACTTC.

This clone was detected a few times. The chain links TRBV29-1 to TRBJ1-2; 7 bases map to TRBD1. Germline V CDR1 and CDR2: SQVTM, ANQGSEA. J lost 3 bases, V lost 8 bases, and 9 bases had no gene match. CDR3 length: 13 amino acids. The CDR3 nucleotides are TGCAGCTCCAGACAGGGAGACGACTATGGCTACACCTTC. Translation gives CSSRQGDDYGYTF.

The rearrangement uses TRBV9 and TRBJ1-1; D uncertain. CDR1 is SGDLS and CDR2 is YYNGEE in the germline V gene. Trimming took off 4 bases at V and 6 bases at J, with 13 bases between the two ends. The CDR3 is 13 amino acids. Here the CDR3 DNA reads TGTGCCAGCAGCCGAACCGAGGGTTCTGAAGCTTTCTTT. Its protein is CASSRTEGSEAFF.

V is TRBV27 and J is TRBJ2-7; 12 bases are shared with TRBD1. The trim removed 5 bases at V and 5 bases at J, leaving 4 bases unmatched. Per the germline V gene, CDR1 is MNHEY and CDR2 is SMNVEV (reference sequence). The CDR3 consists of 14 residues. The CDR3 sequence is CASSVGTGGHEQYF. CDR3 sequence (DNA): TGTGCCAGCAGTGTCGGGACAGGGGGCCACGAGCAGTACTTC.

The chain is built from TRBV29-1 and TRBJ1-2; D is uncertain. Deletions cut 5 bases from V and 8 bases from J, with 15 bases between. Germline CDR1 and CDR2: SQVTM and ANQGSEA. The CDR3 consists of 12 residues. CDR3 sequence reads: CSVSRLLDGYTF. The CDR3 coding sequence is TGCAGCGTTAGCAGGCTTCTCGACGGCTACACCTTC.

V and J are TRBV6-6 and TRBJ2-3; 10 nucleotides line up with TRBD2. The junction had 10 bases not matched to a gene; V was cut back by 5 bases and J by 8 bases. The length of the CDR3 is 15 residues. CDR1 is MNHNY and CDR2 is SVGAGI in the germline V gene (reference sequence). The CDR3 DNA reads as TGTGCCAGCAGTCCCTCTAGCGGGGGTGGAGGTACGCAGTATTTT. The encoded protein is CASSPSSGGGGTQYF.

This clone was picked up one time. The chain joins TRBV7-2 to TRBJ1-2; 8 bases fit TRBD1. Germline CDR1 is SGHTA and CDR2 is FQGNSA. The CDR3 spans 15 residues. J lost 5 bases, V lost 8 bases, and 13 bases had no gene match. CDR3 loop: CASSPGGQGEYGYTF. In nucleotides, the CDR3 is TGTGCCAGCTCTCCCGGTGGACAGGGCGAGTATGGCTACACCTTC.

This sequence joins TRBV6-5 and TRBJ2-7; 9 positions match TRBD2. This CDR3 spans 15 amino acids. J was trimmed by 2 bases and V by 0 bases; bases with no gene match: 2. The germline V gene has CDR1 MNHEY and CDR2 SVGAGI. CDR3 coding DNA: TGTGCCAGCAGTTACTCCGCTAGCGGGACCTACGAGCAGTACTTC. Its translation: CASSYSASGTYEQYF.

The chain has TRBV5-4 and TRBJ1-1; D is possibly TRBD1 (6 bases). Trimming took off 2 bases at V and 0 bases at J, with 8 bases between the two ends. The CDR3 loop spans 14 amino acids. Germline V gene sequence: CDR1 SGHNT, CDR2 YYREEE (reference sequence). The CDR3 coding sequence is TGTGCCAGCAGCTTAGGGGGAATGAACACTGAAGCTTTCTTT. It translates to CASSLGGMNTEAFF.

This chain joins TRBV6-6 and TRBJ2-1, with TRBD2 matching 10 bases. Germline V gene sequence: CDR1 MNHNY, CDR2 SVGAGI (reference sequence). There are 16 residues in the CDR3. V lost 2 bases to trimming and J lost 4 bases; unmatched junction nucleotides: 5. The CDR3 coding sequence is TGTGCCAGCAGTTACCTGACTAGCGGGCTTTACAATGAGCAGTTCTTC. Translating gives CASSYLTSGLYNEQFF.

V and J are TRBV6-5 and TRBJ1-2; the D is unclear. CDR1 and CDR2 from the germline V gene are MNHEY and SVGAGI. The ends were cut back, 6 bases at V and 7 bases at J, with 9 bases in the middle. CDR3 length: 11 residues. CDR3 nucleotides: TGTGCCAGCAGCCCCGGGAGTGGCTACACCTTC. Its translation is CASSPGSGYTF.

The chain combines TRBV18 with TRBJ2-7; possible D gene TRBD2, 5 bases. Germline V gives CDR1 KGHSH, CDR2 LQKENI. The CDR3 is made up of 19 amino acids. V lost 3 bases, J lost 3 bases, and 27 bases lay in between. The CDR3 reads CASSPLASGGLRGFYEQYF. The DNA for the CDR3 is TGTGCCAGCTCACCCCTGGCCTCAGGTGGGCTCCGGGGTTTCTACGAGCAGTACTTC.

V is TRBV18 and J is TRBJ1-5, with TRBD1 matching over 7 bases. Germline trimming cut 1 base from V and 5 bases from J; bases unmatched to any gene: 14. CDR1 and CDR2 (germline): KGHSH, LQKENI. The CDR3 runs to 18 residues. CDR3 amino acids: CASSPRGQLPGPHQPQHF. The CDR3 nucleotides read TGTGCCAGCTCACCACGGGGACAGCTTCCCGGGCCGCATCAGCCCCAGCATTTT.

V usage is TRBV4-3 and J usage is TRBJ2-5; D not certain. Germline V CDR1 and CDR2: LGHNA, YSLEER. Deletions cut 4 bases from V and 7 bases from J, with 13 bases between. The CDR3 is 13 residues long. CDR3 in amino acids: CASSRTRVGTQYF. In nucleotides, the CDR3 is TGCGCCAGCAGCCGCACCCGGGTTGGGACCCAGTACTTC.

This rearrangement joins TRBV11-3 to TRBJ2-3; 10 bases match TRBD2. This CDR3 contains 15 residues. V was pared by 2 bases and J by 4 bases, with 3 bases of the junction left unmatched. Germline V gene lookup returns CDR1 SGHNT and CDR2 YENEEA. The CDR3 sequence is CASSLTSGKSDTQYF. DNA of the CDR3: TGTGCCAGCAGCTTAACTAGCGGGAAGTCAGATACGCAGTATTTT.

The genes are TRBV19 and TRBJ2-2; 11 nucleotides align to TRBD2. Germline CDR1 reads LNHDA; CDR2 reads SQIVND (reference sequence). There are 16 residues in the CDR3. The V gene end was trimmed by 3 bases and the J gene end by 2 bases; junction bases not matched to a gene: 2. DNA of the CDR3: TGTGCCAGTAGTATTGGGACTAGCGGTAACACCGGGGAGCTGTTTTTT. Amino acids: CASSIGTSGNTGELFF. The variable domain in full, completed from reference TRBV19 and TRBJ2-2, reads DGGITQSPKYLFRKEGQNVTLSCEQNLNHDAMYWYRQDPGQGLRLIYYSQIVNDFQKGDIAEGYSVSREKKESFPLTVTSAQKNPTAFYLCASSIGTSGNTGELFFGEGSRLTVL.

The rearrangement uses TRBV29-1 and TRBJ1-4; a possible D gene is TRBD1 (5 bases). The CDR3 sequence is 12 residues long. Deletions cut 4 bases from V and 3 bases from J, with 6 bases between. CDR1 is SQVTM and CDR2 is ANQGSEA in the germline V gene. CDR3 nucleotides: TGCAGCGTTGGGGGCCCTAATGAAAAACTGTTTTTT. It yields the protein CSVGGPNEKLFF.

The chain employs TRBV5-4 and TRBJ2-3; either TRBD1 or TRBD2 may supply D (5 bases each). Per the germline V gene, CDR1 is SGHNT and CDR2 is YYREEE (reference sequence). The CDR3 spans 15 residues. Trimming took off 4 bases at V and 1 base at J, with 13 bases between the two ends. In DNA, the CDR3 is TGTGCCAGCAGCCCCGGGGCGCCACGCACAGATACGCAGTATTTT. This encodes CASSPGAPRTDTQYF. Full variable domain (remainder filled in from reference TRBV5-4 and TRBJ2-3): ETGVTQSPTHLIKTRGQQVTLRCSSQSGHNTVSWYQQALGQGPQFIFQYYREEENGRGNFPPRFSGLQFPNYSSELNVNALELDDSALYLCASSPGAPRTDTQYFGPGTRLTVL.